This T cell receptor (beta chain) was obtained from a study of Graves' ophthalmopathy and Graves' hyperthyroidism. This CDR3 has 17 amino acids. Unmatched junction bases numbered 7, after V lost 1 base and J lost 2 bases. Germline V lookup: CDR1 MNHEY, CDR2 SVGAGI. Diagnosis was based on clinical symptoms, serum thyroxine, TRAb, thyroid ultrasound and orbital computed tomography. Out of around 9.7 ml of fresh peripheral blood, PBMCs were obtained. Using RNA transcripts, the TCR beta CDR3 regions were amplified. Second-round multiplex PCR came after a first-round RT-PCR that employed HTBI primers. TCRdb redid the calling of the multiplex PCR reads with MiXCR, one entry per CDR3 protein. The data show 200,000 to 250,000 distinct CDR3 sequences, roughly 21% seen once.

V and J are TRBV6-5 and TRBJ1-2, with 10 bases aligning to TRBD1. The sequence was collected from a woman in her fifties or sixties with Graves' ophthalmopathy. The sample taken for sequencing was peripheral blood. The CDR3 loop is CASSYFLGTGDNYGYTF. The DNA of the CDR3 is TGTGCCAGCAGTTACTTCCTGGGGACAGGGGACAACTATGGCTACACCTTC.